Below, one T cell receptor beta chain is given with its context. These data originate in a study of T cell clones after liver transplantation. The overall study: Standard immunosuppression, with no induction, continued until 12-24 months after transplant.

The protocol was immunoSEQ multiplex PCR, while the TCRdb copy is restricted to in-frame clones and leaves out a portion. The sample carries approximately 12,000 clones, roughly 70% recorded once. CDR3 length: 14 residues. Germline loops: CDR1 LGHNA, CDR2 YSLEER. J gave up 4 bases and V 4 bases, and 4 bases lay outside the gene matches. The clonotype was recovered from a human patient who received a liver transplant. These T cells may partly come from the graft donor. The chain uses TRBV4-3 and TRBJ1-2; 9 positions agree with TRBD1. Specimen: CD8+ T cells from blood, collected at the 22-month timepoint. CDR3 DNA: TGCGCCAGCAGCCCGCACAGGGGGCCCTATGGCTACACCTTC. It codes for CASSPHRGPYGYTF.